The entry that follows covers one T cell receptor beta chain sequence. CDR1 LNHDA and CDR2 SQIVND come from the germline V gene (reference sequence). This CDR3 has 15 residues. Trimming stripped 7 bases from V and 1 base from J, with 17 bases between. Libraries were prepared by immunoSEQ multiplex PCR; TCRdb keeps only in-frame clonotypes and omits some of them. The sample includes 17,000 or so clones, approximately 80% of them seen just once. Stated treatment: randomized to nivolumab then ipilimumab (arm A) or the reverse (arm B). DNA-damaging chemotherapy had not been given to any patient beforehand. The data stem from a study of sequential checkpoint blockade in melanoma. Overall study context: Each arm's sequence ended with maintenance nivolumab.

The rearrangement links TRBV19 to TRBJ2-7, with D maybe TRBD1 (5 bases). The sample consisted of CD8+ T cells sorted from blood (inferred from file names), taken from a patient given nivolumab and ipilimumab in sequence. The source of this sequence is a human donor with melanoma. The CDR3 sequence: CASTLGQGGSYEQYF. CDR3 in DNA: TGTGCCAGTACCCTAGGGCAGGGTGGTTCCTACGAGCAGTACTTC.